Listed below are T cell receptor beta chains from one sample, sequenced in a study of control samples from healthy donors and cancer patients. Assay: immunoSEQ multiplex PCR; the TCRdb copy retains only in-frame clones and omits some. The sample yields about 180,000 clones, about 92% seen once. The sequencing sample was made of blood. These receptors came from a man between 25 and 39 years old in good health. Both conserved end residues are part of each CDR3. The order of the fields is D gene, J gene, clone size, V gene, CDR3 DNA, CDR3 protein. D genes are given only for firm matches. Clone size is stated in some rows and not others, as once, few, many or a class when expanded.

TRBD1 | TRBJ1-4 | once | TRBV3-1/TRBV3-2 | TGTGCCAGCAGCCCAAACTCCGGGACAGGGGGAGAAAAACTGTTTTTT | CASSPNSGTGGEKLFF
TRBD1 | TRBJ1-4 | . | TRBV18 | TGTGCCAGCTCTCTCGAGAGGACAGGGGCTGAAAAACTGTTTTTT | CASSLERTGAEKLFF
TRBD1 | TRBJ1-6 | . | TRBV18 | TGTGCCAGCTCGGGGGGACAGGGGCCGAATTCACCCCTCCACTTT | CASSGGQGPNSPLHF
TRBD2 | TRBJ2-7 | once | TRBV10-1 | TGCGCCAGCAGCGTACTAGCGGGAGGCGAGCAGTACTTC | CASSVLAGGEQYF
. | TRBJ1-2 | . | TRBV6-5 | TGTGCCAGCAGCCTGGGGGGGCTCTATGGCTACACCTTC | CASSLGGLYGYTF
. | TRBJ1-1 | once | TRBV29-1 | TGCAGCGTTACGGTGGGGCGAACTGAAGCTTTCTTT | CSVTVGRTEAFF
TRBD2 | TRBJ2-3 | . | TRBV10-1 | TGCGCCAGCAGTGAGAGCGGGAGGGATACGCAGTATTTT | CASSESGRDTQYF
. | TRBJ1-1 | . | TRBV7-9 | TGTGCCAGCAGCTTGTCGGGGGGAGGCCCTGAAGCTTTCTTT | CASSLSGGGPEAFF
TRBD2 | TRBJ2-5 | . | TRBV28 | TGTGCCAGCAGGGTCGGGAGGCTCCCGGAGACCCAGTACTTC | CASRVGRLPETQYF
. | TRBJ1-2 | once | TRBV6-5 | TGTGCCAGCAGTTACCAGTCCGAGGCCTATGGCTACACCTTC | CASSYQSEAYGYTF
. | TRBJ1-1 | . | TRBV18 | TGTGCCAGCTCACCACTTGGGGAGGGGACTGAAGCTTTCTTT | CASSPLGEGTEAFF
TRBD1 | TRBJ1-6 | . | TRBV4-1 | TGCGCCAGCAGCCAAGATTGGGACAGGGGAAATTCACCCCTCCACTTT | CASSQDWDRGNSPLHF
. | TRBJ2-7 | . | TRBV4-2 | TGTGCCAGCAGCCAAGTATGGGGGGTCGAGCAGTACTTC | CASSQVWGVEQYF
. | TRBJ2-7 | . | TRBV18 | TGTGCCAGCTCACTTCGGGACGGGTGGACCTACGAGCAGTACTTC | CASSLRDGWTYEQYF
TRBD1 | TRBJ1-2 | . | TRBV6-5 | TGTGCCAGCATTAGGGACAGCCAGATCTATGGCTACACCTTC | CASIRDSQIYGYTF
. | TRBJ1-5 | once | TRBV5-6 | TGTGCCAGCAGCTTGAGGCAGGTAGTGGGTCGGCCCCAGCATTTT | CASSLRQVVGRPQHF
TRBD2 | TRBJ2-2 | . | TRBV9 | TGTGCCAGCAGCCTCCGGACTAGCGGGGGCGTCGGGGAGCTGTTTTTT | CASSLRTSGGVGELFF
. | TRBJ1-3 | once | TRBV2 | TGTGCCAGCAGTGAGGAGATCCTCTCTGGAAACACCATATATTTT | CASSEEILSGNTIYF
. | TRBJ1-2 | . | TRBV9 | TGTGCCAGCAGCGTAGGTCAGGGGCCATGGGGCTACACCTTC | CASSVGQGPWGYTF
. | TRBJ1-3 | . | TRBV11-2 | TGTGCCAGCAGCACTGCTGGGGCGCGGGGAAACACCATATATTTT | CASSTAGARGNTIYF
. | TRBJ1-1 | . | TRBV9 | TGTGCCAGCAGCGAGTCTAGGGACGGCTTAACTGAAGCTTTCTTT | CASSESRDGLTEAFF
TRBD1 | TRBJ2-7 | . | TRBV9 | TGTGCCAGCAGCGCCGACGGGACAGTCTCCTACGAGCAGTACTTC | CASSADGTVSYEQYF
. | TRBJ2-5 | . | TRBV5-1 | TGCGCCAGCAGGAGGGAGGACGAGACCCAGTACTTC | CASRREDETQYF
. | TRBJ1-3 | . | TRBV7-2 | TGTGCCAGCAGCTTAGACGGAGGGTCTGGAAACACCATATATTTT | CASSLDGGSGNTIYF
. | TRBJ2-5 | . | TRBV19 | TGTGCCAGTAGTATCTGGGGGCAAGAGACCCAGTACTTC | CASSIWGQETQYF
. | TRBJ2-4 | . | TRBV18 | TGTGCCAGCTCACCTTCAGGACAACCCTCCCCCCTTAACTTC | CASSPSGQPSPLNF
. | TRBJ1-5 | . | TRBV7-6 | TGTGCCAGCAGCTTATACCCAGTTGGGAGCAATCAGCCCCAGCATTTT | CASSLYPVGSNQPQHF
TRBD1 | TRBJ1-1 | . | TRBV7-2 | TGTGCCAGCAGCTTATCGTCGGACAGGGTTAACACTGAAGCTTTCTTT | CASSLSSDRVNTEAFF
. | TRBJ1-2 | once | TRBV12-3/TRBV12-4 | TGTGCCAGCAGTTTAGAAGTCTATGGCTACACCTTC | CASSLEVYGYTF
TRBD1 | TRBJ2-5 | . | TRBV5-1 | TGCGCCAGCAGCGATACAGGGGGCGGGGGCCAAGAGACCCAGTACTTC | CASSDTGGGGQETQYF
TRBD2 | TRBJ2-1 | . | TRBV15 | TGTGCCACCAGCATCGAGCCTCGGGAGGGCCCTTACAATGAGCAGTTCTTC | CATSIEPREGPYNEQFF
. | TRBJ1-2 | . | TRBV21-1 | TGTGCCAGCAGCAGGCACAGGGGAGATGGCTACACCTTC | CASSRHRGDGYTF
. | TRBJ1-1 | . | TRBV19 | TGTGCCAGTAGTGCTCGGCGGGGATTTAGCACTGAAGCTTTCTTT | CASSARRGFSTEAFF
. | TRBJ1-4 | . | TRBV7-9 | TGTGCCAGCAGCTTAGGGCAGGGAGGTGAAAAACTGTTTTTT | CASSLGQGGEKLFF
TRBD2 | TRBJ2-3 | . | TRBV11-2 | TGTGCCAGCAGGAGAGCGGGGGGGGGCACAGATACGCAGTATTTT | CASRRAGGGTDTQYF
. | TRBJ2-2 | . | TRBV6-5 | TGTGCCAGCAGTTACTCTCTAGAACACGGGGAGCTGTTTTTT | CASSYSLEHGELFF
. | TRBJ1-1 | . | TRBV6-6 | TGTGCCAGCAGTTTGACAGTTATGAACACTGAAGCTTTCTTT | CASSLTVMNTEAFF
. | TRBJ1-1 | . | TRBV21-1 | TGTGCCAGCAGCAAAGCAGGGGCGACCACTGAAGCTTTCTTT | CASSKAGATTEAFF
TRBD2 | TRBJ2-7 | . | TRBV29-1 | TGCAGCGTTGCAGCGGGGCCGACCTACGAGCAGTACTTC | CSVAAGPTYEQYF
TRBD2 | TRBJ2-7 | . | TRBV11-2 | TGTGCCAGCAGCTCTAGCGGGAGGGCCTACGAGCAGTACTTC | CASSSSGRAYEQYF
TRBD2 | TRBJ2-1 | . | TRBV27 | TGTGCCAGCCGAGCGGGGGCATCCTACAATGAGCAGTTCTTC | CASRAGASYNEQFF
. | TRBJ1-5 | few | TRBV9 | TGTGCCAGCAGCGTAGAGGGGGGGAATCAGCCCCAGCATTTT | CASSVEGGNQPQHF
. | TRBJ2-2 | . | TRBV6-5 | TGTGCCACCCAGGGGACATACACGAACACCGGGGAGCTGTTTTTT | CATQGTYTNTGELFF
. | TRBJ1-5 | . | TRBV28 | TGTGCCAGCATCGCCCCCAGGGTTAGCAATCAGCCCCAGCATTTT | CASIAPRVSNQPQHF
. | TRBJ2-1 | . | TRBV15 | TGTGCCACCAGCAGAGGGACAGCCCTTCAGCAGTTCTTC | CATSRGTALQQFF
. | TRBJ2-7 | . | TRBV6-5 | TGTGCCAGCAGGAAGTATAACTCCTACGAGCAGTACTTC | CASRKYNSYEQYF
. | TRBJ2-7 | . | TRBV29-1 | TGCAGCGTTCGGTCGAGCGGGTTAGCCGAGCAGTACTTC | CSVRSSGLAEQYF
. | TRBJ2-3 | few | TRBV19 | TGTGCCAGTAGTATCCGACGGGGTGGCACAGATACGCAGTATTTT | CASSIRRGGTDTQYF
. | TRBJ1-4 | . | TRBV10-3 | TGTGCCATCAGTCCCCTAGGGGAAAAACTGTTTTTT | CAISPLGEKLFF